This is a list of T cell receptor beta chains from one sample in a study of blood T cell repertoires in COVID-19. TCRdb's copy holds only in-frame clones and misses some; the assay was immunoSEQ multiplex PCR. The table lists about 260,000 clones, approximately 88% of them singletons, with 0.95% to 1.5% in the top ten. The material sequenced was PBMCs or T cells enriched from blood (not recorded which). These receptors came from a woman in her forties with acute COVID-19. Both conserved end residues are trimmed from each CDR3. The size field is filled for only some rows; it gives once, few, many or a size class.

CDR3 protein: ASSYRSVDTEAF
V gene: TRBV19
clone size: .
J gene: TRBJ1-1

CDR3 protein: ASQGLGVATQY
V gene: TRBV27
clone size: .
J gene: TRBJ2-5

CDR3 protein: ASSQWATDTQY
V gene: TRBV3-1/TRBV3-2
clone size: .
J gene: TRBJ2-3

CDR3 protein: ASSYQKAGGPHEQY
V gene: TRBV6-2/TRBV6-3
clone size: few
J gene: TRBJ2-7

CDR3 protein: ASSLASSGANVLT
V gene: TRBV5-1
clone size: .
J gene: TRBJ2-6

CDR3 protein: ASSQDVRSYNSPLH
V gene: TRBV3-1/TRBV3-2
clone size: .
J gene: TRBJ1-6

CDR3 protein: ATSDAQGTYNEQF
V gene: TRBV24-1
clone size: .
J gene: TRBJ2-1

CDR3 protein: ASSQVWSSPLH
V gene: TRBV14
clone size: .
J gene: TRBJ1-6

CDR3 protein: AISESVGGNGYT
V gene: TRBV10-3
clone size: .
J gene: TRBJ1-2

CDR3 protein: ASRPEQGTYNSPLH
V gene: TRBV27
clone size: few
J gene: TRBJ1-6

CDR3 protein: ASSFDRGGVGGYT
V gene: TRBV7-9
clone size: .
J gene: TRBJ1-2

CDR3 protein: ASSEGGDENTGELF
V gene: TRBV9
clone size: .
J gene: TRBJ2-2

CDR3 protein: ASSAQVQETQY
V gene: TRBV28
clone size: .
J gene: TRBJ2-5

CDR3 protein: ASSLEGGYGRGDQPQH
V gene: TRBV11-2
clone size: .
J gene: TRBJ1-5

CDR3 protein: ASSLGTTLAPEAF
V gene: TRBV19
clone size: .
J gene: TRBJ1-1

CDR3 protein: ASRELKGSAETQY
V gene: TRBV2
clone size: .
J gene: TRBJ2-5

CDR3 protein: ASSTRLQETQY
V gene: TRBV5-1
clone size: .
J gene: TRBJ2-5

CDR3 protein: ATSLSGTSSAEQF
V gene: TRBV24-1
clone size: .
J gene: TRBJ2-1